These 30 T cell receptor beta chains were sequenced from one sample in a study of T cell responses to AZD1222 COVID-19 vaccine (dated by TCRdb to the early 2020s). The method was the immunoSEQ multiplex PCR assay. As stored in TCRdb, this immuneACCESS dataset retains in-frame rearrangements with V and J assigned. A fraction of the clones does not appear; measured against another copy, unresolved V genes explain less than half of the discrepancy, and the remainder lacks a known reason. In all, the sample holds under 200,000 clones, and 87% of those were seen once. The ten largest clones capture approximately 2.5% of the sample. The time point label corresponds to: baseline before first vaccination. Reading the label with the study, this specimen's treatment or condition is: meningococcal conjugate vaccine given as trial control. Sequenced here: peripheral blood, sampled on day 0 of MenACWY control vaccination. The receptor set was obtained from an adult in good health.

This rearrangement joins TRBV7-3 to TRBJ2-5, with TRBD2 matching over 13 bases. The CDR3 spans 16 residues. Germline-derived CDR1 and CDR2 are SGHTA and FQGTGA. Germline trimming cut 5 bases from V and 9 bases from J; bases unmatched to any gene: 12. CDR3 DNA: TGTGCCAGCAGCGCAGATTGGACTAGCGGGAGAGGGGCCCAGTACTTC. Its protein product is CASSADWTSGRGAQYF.

DNA for the CDR3: TGTGCCAGCAGTTTAGCCTCCCATCGGGGCTACACCTTC. Protein: CASSLASHRGYTF. The chain couples TRBV27 to TRBJ1-2; D not resolved. With 2 bases removed from V and 8 bases from J, the gap between germline ends came to 12 bases. CDR1 MNHEY and CDR2 SMNVEV come from the germline V gene (reference sequence). The CDR3 loop spans 13 amino acids.

V and J are TRBV3-1 (or the pseudogene TRBV3-2) and TRBJ2-3; TRBD2 aligns across 9 bases. Germline CDR1 is LGHDT and CDR2 is YNNKEL (reference sequence). This CDR3 has 17 residues. The junction had 6 bases not matched to a gene; V was cut back by 0 bases and J by 2 bases. The CDR3 loop is CASSQDLTSGFTDTQYF. CDR3 nucleotides: TGTGCCAGCAGCCAAGATCTAACTAGCGGGTTCACAGATACGCAGTATTTT.

The chain carries TRBV19 and TRBJ2-7, with a tentative D call TRBD1 (5 bases). This CDR3 is 14 amino acids long. In germline, CDR1 is LNHDA, CDR2 SQIVND (reference sequence). The V end was cut by 3 bases, the J end by 3 bases, with 12 bases between. As DNA, the CDR3 is TGTGCCAGTAGTATTGGGGCAGGACGCTACGAGCAGTACTTC. It encodes CASSIGAGRYEQYF.

This clone is a singleton in its sample. The rearrangement links TRBV20-1 to TRBJ2-7, with D perhaps TRBD1 (6 bases). Germline assignment: CDR1 DFQATT and CDR2 SNEGSKA (reference sequence). The CDR3 spans 10 residues. V was cut by 4 bases and J by 8 bases, with 9 bases left in between. The CDR3 region has the DNA TGCAGTGCTACCTGGGACAAGCAGTACTTC. This codes for CSATWDKQYF.

The CDR3 loop is CASSLGVGQGAYQPQHF. In DNA, the CDR3 is TGTGCCAGCAGCTTAGGAGTAGGGCAGGGGGCTTATCAGCCCCAGCATTTT. The genes are TRBV7-8 and TRBJ1-5; 8 nucleotides align to TRBD1. V lost 1 base to trimming and J lost 5 bases; unmatched junction nucleotides: 10. The CDR3 has 17 residues. In germline, CDR1 is SGHVS, CDR2 FQNEAQ.

This clone occurred once. J is TRBJ2-1 and V is TRBV4-1; 10 nucleotides line up with TRBD2. The CDR3 loop spans 16 amino acids. Looked up from germline, CDR1 is MGHRA and CDR2 is YSYEKL. Losses at the gene ends were 0 bases for V and 10 bases for J; bases not matched to a gene: 9. As DNA, the CDR3 is TGCGCCAGCAGCCAAGATCAGCAGCGGGGGGGCTGGGAGCAGTTCTTC. This codes for CASSQDQQRGGWEQFF.

This clone was seen a single time. CDR3 sequence reads: CASKSGLAPDTQYF. In DNA, the CDR3 is TGCGCCAGCAAATCGGGACTAGCACCTGATACGCAGTATTTT. The chain has TRBV5-1 and TRBJ2-3, with 9 bases lining up with TRBD2. Germline CDR1 reads SGHRS; CDR2 reads YFSETQ. Trimming removed 6 bases from V and 6 bases from J; junction bases left unmatched: 8. The CDR3 totals 14 residues.

The gene calls are TRBV28 and TRBJ1-2; D gene ambiguous. The V end was cut by 5 bases, the J end by 2 bases, with 6 bases between. This CDR3 spans 12 amino acids. CDR1 MDHEN and CDR2 SYDVKM come from the germline V gene. DNA for the CDR3: TGTGCCAGCAGTCGACAAAACTATGGCTACACCTTC. Encoded protein: CASSRQNYGYTF.

The chain uses TRBV15 and TRBJ2-7, with 7 bases lining up with TRBD1. This CDR3 region has 14 residues. V dropped 4 bases and J dropped 5; count of bases not matched to a gene: 8. Germline V lookup: CDR1 LNHNV, CDR2 YYDKDF (reference sequence). Here the CDR3 DNA reads TGTGCCACCAGCACACGACAGGGATCTGACGAGCAGTACTTC. This sequence encodes CATSTRQGSDEQYF.

This sequence joins TRBV12-5 and TRBJ2-7, with D possibly being TRBD2 (6 bases). Per the germline V gene, CDR1 is LGHNT and CDR2 is FRNRAP. Trimming removed 5 bases from V and 6 bases from J, with 14 bases in between. The CDR3 is 13 amino acids. This CDR3 reads CASGPGDSTEQYF. CDR3 bases: TGTGCTAGTGGTCCGGGAGACTCCACCGAGCAGTACTTC.

This chain uses TRBV20-1 with TRBJ2-7; D is unclear. CDR3 size: 11 residues. Germline CDR1 DFQATT, CDR2 SNEGSKA (reference sequence). V gave up 3 bases and J gave up 4 bases, with 7 bases separating them. CDR3 sequence (DNA): TGCAGTGCTAGTTTGGGTTACGAGCAGTACTTC. It specifies CSASLGYEQYF.

The chain employs TRBV5-1 and TRBJ2-7; D may be TRBD1 (6 bases). The length of the CDR3 is 13 residues. V lost 6 bases, J lost 5 bases, and 15 bases lay in between. Germline loops: CDR1 SGHRS, CDR2 YFSETQ. The CDR3 region has the DNA TGCGCCAGCACCACAGGGTTTCCGGACGAGCAGTACTTC. It translates to CASTTGFPDEQYF. The variable domain in full, with the rest retrieved from reference TRBV5-1 and TRBJ2-7, is KAGVTQTPRYLIKTRGQQVTLSCSPISGHRSVSWYQQTPGQGLQFLFEYFSETQRNKGNFPGRFSGRQFSNSRSEMNVSTLELGDSALYLCASTTGFPDEQYFGPGTRLTVT.

This chain connects TRBV9 to TRBJ2-1; 8 positions match TRBD2. This CDR3 has 15 residues. Germline V gene sequence: CDR1 SGDLS, CDR2 YYNGEE. V was clipped by 4 bases and J by 5 bases; unmatched bases: 8. The CDR3, as DNA: TGTGCCAGCAGCCCCGGTCTAGCGGGTAACAATGAGCAGTTCTTC. This codes for CASSPGLAGNNEQFF.

The genes are TRBV29-1 and TRBJ1-4, with D possibly TRBD1 on 5 matching bases. Trimming left V 7 bases short and J 6 bases short, with 6 bases between. There are 10 residues in the CDR3. Germline V gene lookup returns CDR1 SQVTM and CDR2 ANQGSEA. CDR3 sequence (DNA): TGCAGCGGGGGGGATGAAAAACTGTTTTTT. It translates to CSGGDEKLFF.

The CDR3: CASKHRGGNTGELFF. The CDR3 nucleotides read TGTGCCAGCAAACACAGGGGGGGGAACACCGGGGAGCTGTTTTTT. The chain is built from TRBV7-8 and TRBJ2-2, with D possibly TRBD1 on 8 matching bases. The CDR3 is made up of 15 amino acids. V gave up 7 bases and J gave up 1 base, with 13 bases separating them. Germline CDR1 and CDR2: SGHVS and FQNEAQ.

The chain is built from TRBV6-1 and TRBJ2-1, with D possibly being TRBD2 (6 bases). Germline CDR1 and CDR2: MNHNS and SASEGT. Trimming stripped 0 bases from V and 13 bases from J, with 22 bases between. The CDR3 has 16 amino acids. Here the CDR3 reads CASSEAEVRPAGSQFF. CDR3 sequence (DNA): TGTGCCAGCAGTGAAGCAGAGGTCCGACCGGCCGGGAGTCAGTTCTTC.

This clone was recorded only once. This chain connects TRBV10-2 to TRBJ1-2; weak D call: TRBD1 (5 bases). This CDR3 contains 13 residues. CDR1 is WSHSY and CDR2 is SAAADI in the germline V gene. Trimming stripped 4 bases from V and 5 bases from J, with 11 bases between. The CDR3 loop is CASSGEGIYGYTF. CDR3 coding DNA: TGCGCCAGCAGTGGGGAGGGGATTTATGGCTACACCTTC.

This chain uses TRBV6-5 with TRBJ1-2; D not resolved. CDR1 and CDR2 from the germline V gene are MNHEY and SVGAGI. The CDR3 loop spans 13 amino acids. The V gene lost 10 bases and the J gene lost 4 bases, with 16 bases spanning the gap. The CDR3 DNA reads TGTGCCATCGCTCCGGGTGATACCTATGGCTACACCTTC. It is translated as CAIAPGDTYGYTF.

V usage is TRBV18 and J usage is TRBJ2-1, with 8 bases that match TRBD2. The CDR3 runs 16 residues. V shed 0 bases, J shed 7 bases, and the junction held 8 bases outside the gene matches. Per the germline V gene, CDR1 is KGHSH and CDR2 is LQKENI. The CDR3: CASSPPNGRATNEQFF. Here the CDR3 DNA reads TGTGCCAGCTCACCACCTAACGGGAGGGCCACAAATGAGCAGTTCTTC.

This clone was detected a few times. J is TRBJ2-7 and V is TRBV5-1, with 8 bases that match TRBD1. CDR3 length: 16 residues. With V trimmed by 0 bases and J by 0 bases, 5 bases remained unmatched. Looked up from germline, CDR1 is SGHRS and CDR2 is YFSETQ. The CDR3 loop is CASSLETGALSYEQYF. CDR3 sequence (DNA): TGCGCCAGCAGCTTGGAGACAGGGGCCCTCTCCTACGAGCAGTACTTC.

The chain combines TRBV9 with TRBJ1-2, with a possible D match to TRBD1 (5 bases). Trimming took off 3 bases at V and 3 bases at J, with 9 bases between the two ends. The germline V gene encodes CDR1 SGDLS and CDR2 YYNGEE. The CDR3 covers 13 residues. CDR3 in amino acids: CASSGLGDYGYTF. As DNA, the CDR3 is TGTGCCAGCAGCGGCTTGGGGGACTATGGCTACACCTTC.

This clone was found a few times. The chain has TRBV19 and TRBJ2-1; D possibly uses TRBD1 or TRBD2 (6 bases each). Trimming shortened V by 5 bases and J by 8 bases, and 16 bases separated the two germline ends. CDR1 is LNHDA, CDR2 SQIVND, per germline (reference sequence). CDR3 size: 14 residues. CDR3 in amino acids: CASSPSYRGDEQFF. DNA of the CDR3: TGTGCCAGTAGTCCTTCGTATAGGGGGGATGAGCAGTTCTTC.

V and J are TRBV6-2 or TRBV6-3 and TRBJ1-5; D is undetermined. The CDR3 length is 12 residues. The germline V gene has CDR1 MNHEY and CDR2 SVGEGT. The germline V and J ends were trimmed by 5 bases and 9 bases, with 11 bases remaining between them. Written as DNA, the CDR3 is TGTGCCAGCAGTACCCCCAGAGGGCCCCAGCATTTT. As protein: CASSTPRGPQHF.

This chain uses TRBV5-1 with TRBJ1-6, with 9 nucleotides matching TRBD1. After removal of 4 bases from V and 13 bases from J, the junction contained 12 bases not matched to a gene. Germline CDR1 reads SGHRS; CDR2 reads YFSETQ. The CDR3 consists of 15 residues. The CDR3 DNA is TGCGCCAGCAGCGTGGAACAGGGGGCTCAATCTCCCCTCCACTTT. Translation gives CASSVEQGAQSPLHF.

A single count supports this clone. This chain connects TRBV7-2 to TRBJ1-2; D is unclear. Germline CDR1 SGHTA, CDR2 FQGNSA. This CDR3 is built from 15 residues. Trimming pared 3 bases from V and 1 base from J, leaving 12 bases between. CDR3 in DNA: TGTGCCAGCAGCTTCAGTCCTTCCATTAACTATGGCTACACCTTC. Translation: CASSFSPSINYGYTF.

The chain carries TRBV7-2 and TRBJ2-3; 11 bases are shared with TRBD1. The V segment lost 5 bases and the J segment 4 bases; nucleotides outside the gene matches: 5. Per the germline V gene, CDR1 is SGHTA and CDR2 is FQGNSA. This CDR3 contains 15 residues. CDR3 sequence: CASSIRDRGADTQYF. In DNA, the CDR3 is TGTGCCAGCAGCATCCGGGACAGGGGGGCAGATACGCAGTATTTT.

The CDR3 protein is CASSPRLGSNYEQYF. In nucleotides, the CDR3 is TGTGCCAGCAGTCCTAGGTTGGGATCGAACTACGAGCAGTACTTC. The chain links TRBV27 to TRBJ2-7; D remains unclear. This CDR3 comprises 15 residues. Deletions cut 5 bases from V and 3 bases from J, with 17 bases between. From germline, CDR1 is MNHEY and CDR2 SMNVEV (reference sequence).

J is TRBJ1-6 and V is TRBV7-3; 7 bases agree with TRBD1. Germline trimming cut 1 base from V and 9 bases from J; bases unmatched to any gene: 3. CDR1 and CDR2 (germline): SGHTA, FQGTGA. The CDR3 is 14 amino acids. CDR3: CASSLKGALSPLHF. The CDR3 DNA is TGTGCCAGCAGCTTAAAGGGGGCTCTTTCACCCCTCCACTTT.

The chain couples TRBV28 to TRBJ1-2; weak D call: TRBD1 (6 bases). Germline-derived CDR1 and CDR2 are MDHEN and SYDVKM. The CDR3 has 17 amino acids. V lost 4 bases and J 0 bases, leaving 18 bases between the germline ends. The CDR3 DNA is TGTGCCAGCAGTTCCGAACTCGGACAGCCAGCTAACTATGGCTACACCTTC. Residues: CASSSELGQPANYGYTF.